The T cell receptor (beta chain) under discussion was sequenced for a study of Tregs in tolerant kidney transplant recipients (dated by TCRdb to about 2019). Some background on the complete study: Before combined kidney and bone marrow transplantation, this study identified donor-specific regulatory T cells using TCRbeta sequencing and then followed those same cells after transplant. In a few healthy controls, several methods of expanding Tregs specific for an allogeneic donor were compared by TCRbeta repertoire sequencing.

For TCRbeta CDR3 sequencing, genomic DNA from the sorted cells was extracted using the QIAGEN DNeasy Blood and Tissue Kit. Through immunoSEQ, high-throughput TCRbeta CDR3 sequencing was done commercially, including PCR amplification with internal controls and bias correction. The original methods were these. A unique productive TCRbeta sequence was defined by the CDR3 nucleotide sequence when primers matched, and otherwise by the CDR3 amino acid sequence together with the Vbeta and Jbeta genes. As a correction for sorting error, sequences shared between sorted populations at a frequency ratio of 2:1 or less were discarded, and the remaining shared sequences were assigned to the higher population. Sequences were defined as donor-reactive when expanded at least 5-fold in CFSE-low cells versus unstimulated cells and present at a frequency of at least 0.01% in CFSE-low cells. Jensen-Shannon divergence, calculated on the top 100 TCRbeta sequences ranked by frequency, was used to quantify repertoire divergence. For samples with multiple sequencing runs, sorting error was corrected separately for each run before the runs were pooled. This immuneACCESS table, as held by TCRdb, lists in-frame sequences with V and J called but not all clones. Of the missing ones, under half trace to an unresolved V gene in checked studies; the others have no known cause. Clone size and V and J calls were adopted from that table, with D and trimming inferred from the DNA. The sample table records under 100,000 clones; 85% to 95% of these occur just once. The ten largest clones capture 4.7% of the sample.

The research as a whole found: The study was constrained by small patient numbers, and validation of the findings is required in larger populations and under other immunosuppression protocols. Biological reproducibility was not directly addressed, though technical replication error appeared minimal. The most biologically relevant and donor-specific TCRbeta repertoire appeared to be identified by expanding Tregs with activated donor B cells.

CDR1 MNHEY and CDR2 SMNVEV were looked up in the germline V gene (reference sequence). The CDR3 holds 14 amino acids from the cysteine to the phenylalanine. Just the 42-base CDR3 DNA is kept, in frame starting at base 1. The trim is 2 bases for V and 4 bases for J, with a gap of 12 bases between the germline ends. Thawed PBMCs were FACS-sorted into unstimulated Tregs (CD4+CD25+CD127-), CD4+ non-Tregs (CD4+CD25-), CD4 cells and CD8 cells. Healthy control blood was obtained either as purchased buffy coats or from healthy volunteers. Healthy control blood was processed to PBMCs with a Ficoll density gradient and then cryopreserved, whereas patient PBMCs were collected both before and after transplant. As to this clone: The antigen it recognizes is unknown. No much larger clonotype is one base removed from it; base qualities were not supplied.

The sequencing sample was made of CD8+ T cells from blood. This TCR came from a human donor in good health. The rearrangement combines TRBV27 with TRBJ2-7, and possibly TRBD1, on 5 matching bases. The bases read TGTGCCAGCAGTTTACGAGACAGCCTTTACGAGCAGTACTTC. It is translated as CASSLRDSLYEQYF.